This T cell receptor (beta chain) was captured in a study of cytomegalovirus exposure and HLA in healthy donors. Study findings and constraints: Solely CMV serostatus was available to characterize immune exposure. The study recorded fewer than 200 TCR beta chains that were cytomegalovirus-associated. Reported performance of the classifier showed diagnosis of cytomegalovirus status with high specificity and sensitivity.

Primers included in the PCR were 60 Vbeta and 13 Jbeta primers. Assay used: immunoSEQ multiplex PCR; TCRdb lists only in-frame clones, some missing. The sample shows around 130,000 clones, roughly 8.3% of them seen only once. About this clone itself: Its cognate antigen is unknown.

The sample taken for sequencing was PBMCs. The origin of this receptor is a man aged 35 to 55 in good health and CMV-seronegative.

This CDR3 is CASSPKKRTGTGANVLTF. CDR3 DNA: TGTGCCAGCTCACCAAAAAAACGTACAGGTACTGGGGCCAACGTCCTGACTTTC. The chain uses TRBV18 and TRBJ2-6; a weak D match, TRBD1 (5 bases). The V gene's germline CDR1 is KGHSH and CDR2 LQKENI. The CDR3 is 18 amino acids. V lost 2 bases, J lost 2 bases, and 16 bases lay in between. Complete variable domain (other parts from reference TRBV18 and TRBJ2-6): NAGVMQNPRHLVRRRGQEARLRCSPMKGHSHVYWYRQLPEEGLKFMVYLQKENIIDESGMPKERFSAEFPKEGPSILRIQQVVRGDSAAYFCASSPKKRTGTGANVLTFGAGSRLTVL.